This T cell receptor beta chain was profiled in a study of blood T cells in healthy people across ages. General study points: With age, beta diversity per million T cells declined roughly linearly, significantly by 40.

The authors ran a second PCR of about 7 to 11 cycles using a sample-barcoded 5' primer and a J-beta primer mix. MiXCR was run by TCRdb on the 5' RACE reads, yielding one entry per CDR3 protein. This sample yields about 1.8 million distinct CDR3 sequences, of which 49% are seen a single time; approximately 2.1% belongs to the top ten. Remarks on this clonotype: What it binds is not known.

V lost 3 bases to trimming and J lost 0 bases; unmatched junction nucleotides: 4. This CDR3 is 16 amino acids long. The receptor was isolated from a woman in her 40s in good health. The chain has TRBV12-3 or TRBV12-4 and TRBJ2-1, with 8 positions matching TRBD1. The sample taken for sequencing was blood. Here the CDR3 reads CASSFDDRGSYNEQFF. Written as DNA, the CDR3 is TGTGCCAGCAGTTTCGACGACAGGGGCTCCTACAATGAGCAGTTCTTC.